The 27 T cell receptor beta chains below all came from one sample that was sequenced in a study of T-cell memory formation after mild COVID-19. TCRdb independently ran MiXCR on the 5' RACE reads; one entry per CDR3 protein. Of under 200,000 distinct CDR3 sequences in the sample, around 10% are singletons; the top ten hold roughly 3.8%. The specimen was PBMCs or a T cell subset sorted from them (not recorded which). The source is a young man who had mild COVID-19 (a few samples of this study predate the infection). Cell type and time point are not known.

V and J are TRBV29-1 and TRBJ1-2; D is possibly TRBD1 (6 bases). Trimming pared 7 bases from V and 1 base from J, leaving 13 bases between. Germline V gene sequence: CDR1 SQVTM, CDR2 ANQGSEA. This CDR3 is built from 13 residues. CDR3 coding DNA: TGCAGCGCTACAGGACAGAGTAACTATGGCTACACCTTC. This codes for CSATGQSNYGYTF.

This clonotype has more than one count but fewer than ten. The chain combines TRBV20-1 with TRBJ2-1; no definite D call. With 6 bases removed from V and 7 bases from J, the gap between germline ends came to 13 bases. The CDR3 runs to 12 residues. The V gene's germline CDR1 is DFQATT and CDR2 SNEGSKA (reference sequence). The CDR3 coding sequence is TGCAGTGCCAGCAGAGGTGGGAATGAGCAGTTCTTC. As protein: CSASRGGNEQFF.

CDR3 region: CASRSTYDTQYF. CDR3 DNA sequence: TGTGCCAGCAGATCTACCTACGATACGCAGTATTTT. The chain recombines TRBV28 with TRBJ2-3; no reliable D call. The germline CDR1 and CDR2 sequences are MDHEN and SYDVKM. This CDR3 is 12 amino acids long. V shed 6 bases and J shed 6 bases, with 10 bases lying between them.

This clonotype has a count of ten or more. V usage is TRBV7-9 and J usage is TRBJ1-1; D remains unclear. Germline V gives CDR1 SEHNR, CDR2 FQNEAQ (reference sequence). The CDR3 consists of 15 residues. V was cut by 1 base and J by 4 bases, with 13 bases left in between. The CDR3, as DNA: TGTGCCAGCAGCTTAGATGGGAGTCTTAGCACTGAAGCTTTCTTT. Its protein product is CASSLDGSLSTEAFF. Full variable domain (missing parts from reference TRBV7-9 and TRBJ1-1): DTGVSQNPRHKITKRGQNVTFRCDPISEHNRLYWYRQTLGQGPEFLTYFQNEAQLEKSRLLSDRFSAERPKGSFSTLEIQRTEQGDSAMYLCASSLDGSLSTEAFFGQGTRLTVV.

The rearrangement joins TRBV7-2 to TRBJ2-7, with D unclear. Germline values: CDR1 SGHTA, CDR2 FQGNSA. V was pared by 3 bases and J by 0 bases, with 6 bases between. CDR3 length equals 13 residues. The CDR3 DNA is TGTGCCAGCAGCTTCCAGAGCTCCTACGAGCAGTACTTC. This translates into CASSFQSSYEQYF.

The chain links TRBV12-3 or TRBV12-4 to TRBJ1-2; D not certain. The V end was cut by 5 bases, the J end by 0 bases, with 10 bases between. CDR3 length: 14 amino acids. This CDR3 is CASSPQIANYGYTF. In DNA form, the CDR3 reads TGTGCCAGCAGTCCCCAGATAGCTAACTATGGCTACACCTTC.

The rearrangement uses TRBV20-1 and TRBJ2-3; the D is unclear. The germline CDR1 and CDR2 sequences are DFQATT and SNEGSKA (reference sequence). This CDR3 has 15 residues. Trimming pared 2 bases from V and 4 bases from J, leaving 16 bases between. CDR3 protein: CSARLGGGEPDTQYF. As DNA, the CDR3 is TGCAGTGCTAGACTCGGCGGTGGGGAACCAGATACGCAGTATTTT.

The CDR3 spells CASSLGLDGYTF. Here the CDR3 DNA reads TGTGCCAGCAGTTTAGGTCTGGATGGCTACACCTTC. The chain recombines TRBV5-4 with TRBJ1-2, with unresolved D. The CDR3 is 12 residues long. Germline V gene sequence: CDR1 SGHNT, CDR2 YYREEE (reference sequence). The germline V and J ends were trimmed by 5 bases and 6 bases, with 11 bases remaining between them.

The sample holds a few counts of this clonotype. The CDR3: CASSQYGGGTDTQYF. In nucleotides, the CDR3 is TGTGCCAGCAGCCAATACGGGGGTGGCACAGATACGCAGTATTTT. The chain combines TRBV7-2 with TRBJ2-3, with TRBD2 as a possible D gene (6 bases). V was pared by 5 bases and J by 1 base, with 13 bases between. CDR3 length: 15 residues. Germline V lookup: CDR1 SGHTA, CDR2 FQGNSA.

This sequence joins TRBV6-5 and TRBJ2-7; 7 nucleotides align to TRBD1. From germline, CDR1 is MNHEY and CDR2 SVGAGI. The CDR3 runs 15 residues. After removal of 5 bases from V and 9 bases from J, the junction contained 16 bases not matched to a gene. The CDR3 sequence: CASSQRQGALSGQYF. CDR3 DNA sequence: TGTGCCAGCAGTCAAAGACAGGGTGCTCTATCGGGGCAGTACTTC.

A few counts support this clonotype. The CDR3 region is CASRESGHEQFF. DNA for the CDR3: TGTGCCAGCAGGGAGAGCGGGCACGAGCAGTTCTTC. The chain recombines TRBV2 with TRBJ2-1; TRBD2 is a possible D gene (6 bases). CDR3 length equals 12 residues. V lost 6 bases to trimming and J lost 10 bases, with 13 bases between them. The germline V gene has CDR1 SNHLY and CDR2 FYNNEI.

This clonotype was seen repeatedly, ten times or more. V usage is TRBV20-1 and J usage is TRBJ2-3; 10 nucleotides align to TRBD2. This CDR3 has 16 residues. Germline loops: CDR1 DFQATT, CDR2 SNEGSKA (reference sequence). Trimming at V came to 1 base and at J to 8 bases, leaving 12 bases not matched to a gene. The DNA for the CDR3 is TGCAGTGCTAGAGTCCGGACTAGCGGCTCCCTTGCTACGCAGTATTTT. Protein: CSARVRTSGSLATQYF.

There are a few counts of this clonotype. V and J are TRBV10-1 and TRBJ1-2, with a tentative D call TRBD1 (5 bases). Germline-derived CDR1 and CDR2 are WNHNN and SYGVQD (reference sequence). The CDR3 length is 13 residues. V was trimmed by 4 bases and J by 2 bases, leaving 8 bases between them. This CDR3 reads CASSGQTNYGYTF. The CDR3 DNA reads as TGCGCCAGCAGTGGACAGACCAACTATGGCTACACCTTC.

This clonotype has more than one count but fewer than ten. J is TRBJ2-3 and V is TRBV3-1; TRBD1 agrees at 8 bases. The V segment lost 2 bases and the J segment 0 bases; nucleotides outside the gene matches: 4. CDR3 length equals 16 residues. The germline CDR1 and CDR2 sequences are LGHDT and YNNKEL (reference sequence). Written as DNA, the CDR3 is TGTGCCAGCAGCCAATTGGACAGGGCTAGCACAGATACGCAGTATTTT. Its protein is CASSQLDRASTDTQYF.

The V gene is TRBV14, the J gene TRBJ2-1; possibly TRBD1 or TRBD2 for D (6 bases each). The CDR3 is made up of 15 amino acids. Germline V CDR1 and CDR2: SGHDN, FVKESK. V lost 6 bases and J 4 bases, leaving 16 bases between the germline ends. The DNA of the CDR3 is TGTGCCAGCAGAATATCGGGGGCGGGTTACAATGAGCAGTTCTTC. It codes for CASRISGAGYNEQFF.

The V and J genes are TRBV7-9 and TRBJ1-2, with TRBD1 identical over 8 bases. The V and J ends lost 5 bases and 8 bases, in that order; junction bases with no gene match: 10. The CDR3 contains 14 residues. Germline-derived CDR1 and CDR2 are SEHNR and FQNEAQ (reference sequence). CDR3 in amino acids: CASSQTGVLWGYTF. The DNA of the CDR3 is TGTGCCAGCAGCCAGACAGGGGTCCTATGGGGCTACACCTTC.

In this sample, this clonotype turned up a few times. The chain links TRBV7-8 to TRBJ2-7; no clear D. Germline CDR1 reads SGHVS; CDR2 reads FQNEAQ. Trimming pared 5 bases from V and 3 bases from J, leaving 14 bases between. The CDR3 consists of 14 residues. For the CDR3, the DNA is TGTGCCAGCAGCCTTGAAGACGGGTACTACGAGCAGTACGTC. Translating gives CASSLEDGYYEQYV.

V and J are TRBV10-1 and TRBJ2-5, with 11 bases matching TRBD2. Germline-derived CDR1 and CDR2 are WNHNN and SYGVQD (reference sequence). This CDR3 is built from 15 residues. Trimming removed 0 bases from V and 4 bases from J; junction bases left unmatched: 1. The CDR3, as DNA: TGCGCCAGCAGTGAGTCAACTAGCGGGGGAGAGACCCAGTACTTC. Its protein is CASSESTSGGETQYF.

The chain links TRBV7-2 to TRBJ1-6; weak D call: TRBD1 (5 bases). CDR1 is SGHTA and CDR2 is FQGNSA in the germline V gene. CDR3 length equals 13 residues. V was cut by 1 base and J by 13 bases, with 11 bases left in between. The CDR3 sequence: CASSLEDTPPLHF. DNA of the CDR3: TGTGCCAGCAGCTTAGAGGACACCCCTCCCCTCCACTTT.

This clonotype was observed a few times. CDR3 DNA sequence: TGTGCCAGCAGCTTGAGCGGACTAGCGGGGGACCGTAGCACAGATACGCAGTATTTT. Amino acids: CASSLSGLAGDRSTDTQYF. The genes are TRBV7-2 and TRBJ2-3, with 13 bases fitting TRBD2. J was trimmed by 0 bases and V by 3 bases; bases with no gene match: 9. Per the germline V gene, CDR1 is SGHTA and CDR2 is FQGNSA. The CDR3 length is 19 residues. Together with reference TRBV7-2 and TRBJ2-3, the CDR3 gives the full variable domain: GAGVSQSPSNKVTEKGKDVELRCDPISGHTALYWYRQSLGQGLEFLIYFQGNSAPDKSGLPSDRFSAERTGGSVSTLTIQRTQQEDSAVYLCASSLSGLAGDRSTDTQYFGPGTRLTVL.

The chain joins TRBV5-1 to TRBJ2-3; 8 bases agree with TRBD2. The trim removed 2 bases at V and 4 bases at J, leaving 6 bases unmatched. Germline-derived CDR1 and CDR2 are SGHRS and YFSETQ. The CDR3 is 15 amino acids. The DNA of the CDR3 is TGCGCCAGCAGCTTATCCCGGACTAGCCCAGATACGCAGTATTTT. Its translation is CASSLSRTSPDTQYF.

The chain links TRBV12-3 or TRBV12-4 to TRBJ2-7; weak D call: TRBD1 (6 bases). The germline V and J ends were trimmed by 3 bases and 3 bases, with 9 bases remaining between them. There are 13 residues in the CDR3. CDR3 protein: CASSFGQLYEQYV. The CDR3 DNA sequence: TGTGCCAGCAGTTTCGGACAGCTCTACGAGCAGTACGTC.

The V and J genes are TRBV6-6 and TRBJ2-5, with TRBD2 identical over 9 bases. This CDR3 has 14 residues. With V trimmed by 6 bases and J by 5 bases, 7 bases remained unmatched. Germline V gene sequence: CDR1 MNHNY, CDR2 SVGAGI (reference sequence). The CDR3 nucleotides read TGTGCCAGCAGGAGCGGGGGGCGAGGGGAGACCCAGTACTTC. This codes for CASRSGGRGETQYF.

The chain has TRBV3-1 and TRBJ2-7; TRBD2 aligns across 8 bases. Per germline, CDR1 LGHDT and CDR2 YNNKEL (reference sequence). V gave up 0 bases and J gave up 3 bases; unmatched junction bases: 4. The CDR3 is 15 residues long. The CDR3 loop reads CASSQDPGTSYEQYF. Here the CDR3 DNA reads TGTGCCAGCAGCCAAGATCCCGGGACTAGCTACGAGCAGTACTTC.

CDR3 nucleotides: TGTGCCAGCAGTGCAAGAGCGGGGGGGTACACAGATACGCAGTATTTT. Protein sequence: CASSARAGGYTDTQYF. The chain has TRBV3-1 and TRBJ2-3; 10 bases match TRBD2. After removal of 6 bases from V and 2 bases from J, the junction contained 8 bases not matched to a gene. This CDR3 contains 16 residues. Germline CDR1 is LGHDT and CDR2 is YNNKEL (reference sequence).

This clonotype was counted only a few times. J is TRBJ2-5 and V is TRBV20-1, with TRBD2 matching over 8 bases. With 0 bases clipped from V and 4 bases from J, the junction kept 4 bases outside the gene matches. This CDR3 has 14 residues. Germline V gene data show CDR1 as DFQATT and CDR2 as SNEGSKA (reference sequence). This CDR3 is CSARDTLAGETQYF. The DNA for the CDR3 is TGCAGTGCTAGAGATACTCTAGCGGGAGAGACCCAGTACTTC.

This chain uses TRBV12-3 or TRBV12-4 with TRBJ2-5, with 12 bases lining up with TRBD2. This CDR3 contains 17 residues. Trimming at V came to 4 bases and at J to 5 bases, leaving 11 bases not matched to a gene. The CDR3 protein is CASSSAASGGAGETQYF. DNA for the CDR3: TGTGCCAGCAGTTCCGCGGCTAGCGGGGGGGCTGGGGAGACCCAGTACTTC.